This TCR beta chain was recorded in a study of shared clonotypes between healthy human individuals. The wider study: The study used three CD4 naive, three CD4 memory, two CD8 naive and one CD8 memory plate per donor.

About this clone: Its antigen is unidentified.

Using immunoSEQ multiplex PCR, the repertoire was profiled, and TCRdb retains in-frame clones only, with some absent. The sample has around 2,000,000 clones; roughly 94% are singletons. Broader study findings: Non-shared clonotypes were found to have lower generation probabilities than the clonotypes that were shared by all four of the sorted-subset donors.

Terminally differentiated effector memory CD45RA+ cells were left out of the naive CD8 fraction, which was CD45RO-negative and positively selected for CCR7. The sample was naive CD8+ T cells sorted from blood. The TCR sequence derives from a man aged 18 to 29 in good health.

DNA for the CDR3: TGTGCCAGCAGTTTATCCAGCGGGGGGGCAGGTGAGCAGTTCTTC. Its translation is CASSLSSGGAGEQFF. The V and J genes are TRBV28 and TRBJ2-1; TRBD2 agrees at 10 bases. V trimming: 1 base; J trimming: 9 bases; junction bases outside the gene matches: 6. Germline V gene sequence: CDR1 MDHEN, CDR2 SYDVKM. The CDR3 is made up of 15 amino acids.